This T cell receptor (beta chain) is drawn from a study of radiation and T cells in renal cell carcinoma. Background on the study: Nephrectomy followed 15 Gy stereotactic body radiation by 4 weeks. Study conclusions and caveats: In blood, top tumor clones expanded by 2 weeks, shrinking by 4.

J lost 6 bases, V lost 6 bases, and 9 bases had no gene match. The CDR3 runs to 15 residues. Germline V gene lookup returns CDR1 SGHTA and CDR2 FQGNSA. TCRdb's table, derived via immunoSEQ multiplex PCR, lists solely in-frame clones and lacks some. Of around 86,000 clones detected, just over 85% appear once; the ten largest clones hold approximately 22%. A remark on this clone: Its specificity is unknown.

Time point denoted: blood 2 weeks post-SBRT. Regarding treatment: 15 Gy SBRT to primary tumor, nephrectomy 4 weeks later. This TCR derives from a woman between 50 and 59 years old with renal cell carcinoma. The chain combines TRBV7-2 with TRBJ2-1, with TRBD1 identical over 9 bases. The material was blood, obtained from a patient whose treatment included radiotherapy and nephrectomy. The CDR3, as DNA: TGTGCCAGCAGACCGCGATGGACAGGGGCCAATGAGCAGTTCTTC. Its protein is CASRPRWTGANEQFF.